The TCR beta chain under discussion was sequenced for a study of tumor-infiltrating lymphocytes in primary liver carcinoma. Whole-study context: Recorded tumor stage was T1-T3 N0M0, with diameters of 4.2 to 10 cm.

TCR beta cDNA came from about 450 ng total RNA, primed with a constant-region primer. It was through three nested multiplex PCR rounds of slightly modified ARM-PCR that TCR beta libraries arose. Two initial PCR rounds of about 9 cycles each paired TRBV1-TRBV30 forward primers with a C-beta reverse primer. Each CDR3 protein gets one entry after TCRdb re-called the multiplex PCR reads with MiXCR. The sample has under 200,000 distinct CDR3 sequences, approximately 65% seen once. The CDR3 spans 14 residues. CDR1 is ENHRY and CDR2 is SYGVKD in the germline V gene. Alongside blood RNA obtained from unsorted whole blood, germline DNA was also extracted. Points on this clonotype: Possible read error: a much larger clone is one base away.

The sequence came from a woman in her sixties or seventies with primary liver carcinoma and hepatitis B virus infection. V gene TRBV10-3 combines with J gene TRBJ2-7; no clear D. Input material: peripheral blood. The CDR3 sequence is CVISESRNNYEQYF. The DNA of the CDR3 is TGTGTCATCAGTGAGTCTCGGAACAACTACGAGCAGTACTTC.